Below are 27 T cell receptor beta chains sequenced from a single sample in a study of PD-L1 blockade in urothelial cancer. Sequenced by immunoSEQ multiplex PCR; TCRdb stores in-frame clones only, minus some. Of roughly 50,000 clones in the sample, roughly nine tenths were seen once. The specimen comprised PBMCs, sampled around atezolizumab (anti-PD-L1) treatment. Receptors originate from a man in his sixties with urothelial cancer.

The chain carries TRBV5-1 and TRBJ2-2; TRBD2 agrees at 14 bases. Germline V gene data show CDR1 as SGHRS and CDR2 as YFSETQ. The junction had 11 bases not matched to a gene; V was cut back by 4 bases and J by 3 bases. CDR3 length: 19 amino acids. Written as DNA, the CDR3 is TGCGCCAGCAGCCCCGGGACTAGCGGGGGCGCCGGGCACACCGGGGAGCTGTTTTTT. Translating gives CASSPGTSGGAGHTGELFF.

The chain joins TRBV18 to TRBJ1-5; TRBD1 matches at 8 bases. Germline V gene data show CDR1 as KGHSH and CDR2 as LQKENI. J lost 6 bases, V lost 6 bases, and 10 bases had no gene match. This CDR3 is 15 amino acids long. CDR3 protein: CASSAGTGMTQPQHF. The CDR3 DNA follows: TGTGCCAGCTCCGCCGGGACAGGTATGACTCAGCCCCAGCATTTT.

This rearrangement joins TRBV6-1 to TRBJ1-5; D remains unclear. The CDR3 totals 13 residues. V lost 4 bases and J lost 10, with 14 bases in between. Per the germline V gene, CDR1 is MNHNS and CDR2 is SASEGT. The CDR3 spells CASSVRVGDPQHF. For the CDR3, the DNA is TGTGCCAGCAGTGTGAGGGTGGGCGATCCCCAGCATTTT.

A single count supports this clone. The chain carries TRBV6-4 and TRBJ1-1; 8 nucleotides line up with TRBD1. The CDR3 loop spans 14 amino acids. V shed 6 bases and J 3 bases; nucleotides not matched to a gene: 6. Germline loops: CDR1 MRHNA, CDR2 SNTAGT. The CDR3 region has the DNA TGTGCCAGCAGGAACACGGACAGGGACACTGAAGCTTTCTTT. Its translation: CASRNTDRDTEAFF.

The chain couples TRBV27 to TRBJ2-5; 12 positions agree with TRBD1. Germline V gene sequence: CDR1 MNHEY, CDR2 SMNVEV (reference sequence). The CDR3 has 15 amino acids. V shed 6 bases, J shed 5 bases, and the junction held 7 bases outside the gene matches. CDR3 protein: CASSTWDRGRETQYF. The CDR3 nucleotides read TGTGCCAGCAGCACCTGGGACAGGGGGCGGGAGACCCAGTACTTC.

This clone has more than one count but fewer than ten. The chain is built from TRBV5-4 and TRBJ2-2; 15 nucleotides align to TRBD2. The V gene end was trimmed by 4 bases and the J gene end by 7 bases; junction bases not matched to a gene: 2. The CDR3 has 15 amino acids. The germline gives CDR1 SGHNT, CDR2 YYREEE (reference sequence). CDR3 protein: CASSGLAGGGGELFF. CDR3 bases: TGTGCCAGCAGCGGACTAGCGGGGGGGGGCGGGGAGCTGTTTTTT.

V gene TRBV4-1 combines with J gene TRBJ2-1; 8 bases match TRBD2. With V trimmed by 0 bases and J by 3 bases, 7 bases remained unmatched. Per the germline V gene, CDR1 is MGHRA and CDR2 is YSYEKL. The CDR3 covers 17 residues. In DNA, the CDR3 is TGCGCCAGCAGCCAAGATCGGGGGGGGGCCTTCTACAATGAGCAGTTCTTC. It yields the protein CASSQDRGGAFYNEQFF.

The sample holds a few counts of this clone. CDR3: CASSIELGSSPLHF. The DNA for the CDR3 is TGTGCCAGTAGTATTGAGTTGGGGAGTTCACCCCTCCACTTT. The gene calls are TRBV19 and TRBJ1-6; D remains unclear. The CDR3 consists of 14 residues. Germline values: CDR1 LNHDA, CDR2 SQIVND (reference sequence). Trimming pared 3 bases from V and 9 bases from J, leaving 12 bases between.

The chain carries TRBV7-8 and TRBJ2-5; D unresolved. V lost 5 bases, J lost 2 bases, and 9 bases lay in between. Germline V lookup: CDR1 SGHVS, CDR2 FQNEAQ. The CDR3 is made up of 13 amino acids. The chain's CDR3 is CASSQTSQETQYF. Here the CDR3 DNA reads TGTGCCAGCAGCCAGACATCTCAAGAGACCCAGTACTTC.

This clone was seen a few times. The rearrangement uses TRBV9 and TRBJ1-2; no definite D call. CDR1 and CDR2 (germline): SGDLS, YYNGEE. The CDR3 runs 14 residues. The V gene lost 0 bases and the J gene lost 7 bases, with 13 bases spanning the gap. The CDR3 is CASSVADAGGGYTF. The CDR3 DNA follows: TGTGCCAGCAGCGTAGCCGACGCGGGCGGTGGCTACACCTTC. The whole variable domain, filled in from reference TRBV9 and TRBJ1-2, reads DSGVTQTPKHLITATGQRVTLRCSPRSGDLSVYWYQQSLDQGLQFLIQYYNGEERAKGNILERFSAQQFPDLHSELNLSSLELGDSALYFCASSVADAGGGYTFGSGTRLTVV.

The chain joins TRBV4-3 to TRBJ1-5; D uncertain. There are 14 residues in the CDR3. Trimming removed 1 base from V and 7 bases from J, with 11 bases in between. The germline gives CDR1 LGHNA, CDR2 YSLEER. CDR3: CASSQVNLEQPQHF. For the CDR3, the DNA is TGCGCCAGCAGCCAAGTTAACTTGGAGCAGCCCCAGCATTTT.

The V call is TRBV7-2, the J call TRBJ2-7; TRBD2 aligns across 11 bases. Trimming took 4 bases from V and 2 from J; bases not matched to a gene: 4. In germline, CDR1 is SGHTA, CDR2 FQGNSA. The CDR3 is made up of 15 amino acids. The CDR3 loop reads CASSSRLAGPYEQYF. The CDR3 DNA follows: TGTGCCAGCAGCTCTCGACTAGCGGGGCCCTACGAGCAGTACTTC.

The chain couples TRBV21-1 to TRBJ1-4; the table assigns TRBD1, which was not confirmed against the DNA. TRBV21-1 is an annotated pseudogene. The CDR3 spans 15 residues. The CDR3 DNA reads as TGTGCCAGCAGCAAGGTGAACAGCCCTAATGAAAAACTGTTTTTT. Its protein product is CASSKVNSPNEKLFF.

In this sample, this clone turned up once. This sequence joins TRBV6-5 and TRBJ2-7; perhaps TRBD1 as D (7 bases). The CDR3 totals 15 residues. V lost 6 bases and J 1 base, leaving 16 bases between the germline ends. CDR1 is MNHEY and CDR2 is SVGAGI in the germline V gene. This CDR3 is CASSGGSGGSYEQYF. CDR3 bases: TGTGCCAGCAGCGGCGGCTCAGGGGGGTCCTACGAGCAGTACTTC.

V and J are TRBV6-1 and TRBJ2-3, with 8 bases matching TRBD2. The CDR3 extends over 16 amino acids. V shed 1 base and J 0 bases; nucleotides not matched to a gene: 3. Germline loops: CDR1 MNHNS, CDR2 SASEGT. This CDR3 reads CASSEVLAGSTDTQYF. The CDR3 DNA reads TGTGCCAGCAGTGAAGTATTAGCGGGGAGCACAGATACGCAGTATTTT.

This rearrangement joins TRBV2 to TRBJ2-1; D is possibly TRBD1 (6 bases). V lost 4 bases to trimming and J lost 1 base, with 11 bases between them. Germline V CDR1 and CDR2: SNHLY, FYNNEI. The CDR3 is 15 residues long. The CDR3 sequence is CASSAGAASYNEQFF. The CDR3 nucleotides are TGTGCCAGCAGTGCAGGGGCCGCGTCCTACAATGAGCAGTTCTTC.

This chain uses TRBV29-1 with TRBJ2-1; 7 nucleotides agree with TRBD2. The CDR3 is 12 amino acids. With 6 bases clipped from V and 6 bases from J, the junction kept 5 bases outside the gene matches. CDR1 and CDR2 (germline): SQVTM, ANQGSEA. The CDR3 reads CSVAGGSNEQFF. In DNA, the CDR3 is TGCAGCGTGGCCGGGGGGTCCAATGAGCAGTTCTTC.

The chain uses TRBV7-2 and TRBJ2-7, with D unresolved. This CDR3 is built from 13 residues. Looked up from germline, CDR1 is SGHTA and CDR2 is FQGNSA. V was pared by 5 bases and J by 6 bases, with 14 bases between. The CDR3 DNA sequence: TGTGCCAGCAGCCCCCCTTGGGCCCCCGAGCAGTACTTC. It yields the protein CASSPPWAPEQYF.

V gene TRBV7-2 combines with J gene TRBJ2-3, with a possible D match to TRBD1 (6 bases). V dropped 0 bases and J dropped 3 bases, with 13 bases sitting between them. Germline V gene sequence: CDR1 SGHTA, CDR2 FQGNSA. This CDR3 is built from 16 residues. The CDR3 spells CASSLAGQGRTDTQYF. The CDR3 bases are TGTGCCAGCAGCTTAGCTGGTCAGGGGCGGACAGATACGCAGTATTTT. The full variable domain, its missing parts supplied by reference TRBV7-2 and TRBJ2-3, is GAGVSQSPSNKVTEKGKDVELRCDPISGHTALYWYRQSLGQGLEFLIYFQGNSAPDKSGLPSDRFSAERTGGSVSTLTIQRTQQEDSAVYLCASSLAGQGRTDTQYFGPGTRLTVL.

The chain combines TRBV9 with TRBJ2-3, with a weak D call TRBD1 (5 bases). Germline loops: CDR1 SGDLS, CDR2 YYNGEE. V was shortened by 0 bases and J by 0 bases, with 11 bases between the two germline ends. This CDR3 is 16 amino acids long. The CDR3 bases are TGTGCCAGCAGCGTAGGTGTACAGGCAAGCACAGATACGCAGTATTTT. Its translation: CASSVGVQASTDTQYF.

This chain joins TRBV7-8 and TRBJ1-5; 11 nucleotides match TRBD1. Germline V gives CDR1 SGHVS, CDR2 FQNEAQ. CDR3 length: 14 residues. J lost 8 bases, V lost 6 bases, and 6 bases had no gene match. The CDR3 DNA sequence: TGTGCCAGCAGTGGGGGGGACAGGGGGGAGCCCCAGCATTTT. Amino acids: CASSGGDRGEPQHF.

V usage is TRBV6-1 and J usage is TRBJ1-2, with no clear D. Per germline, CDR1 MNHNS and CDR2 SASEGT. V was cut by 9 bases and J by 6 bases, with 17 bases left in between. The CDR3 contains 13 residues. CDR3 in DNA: TGTGCCAGTTGGAGGGATCTTTCCGATGGCTACACCTTC. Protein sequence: CASWRDLSDGYTF.

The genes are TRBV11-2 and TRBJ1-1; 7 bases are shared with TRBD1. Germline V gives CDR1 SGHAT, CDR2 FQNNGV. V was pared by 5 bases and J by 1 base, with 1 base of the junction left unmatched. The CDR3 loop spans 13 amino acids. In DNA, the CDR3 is TGTGCCAGCAGCGGGACAGAGAACACTGAAGCTTTCTTT. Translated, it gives CASSGTENTEAFF.

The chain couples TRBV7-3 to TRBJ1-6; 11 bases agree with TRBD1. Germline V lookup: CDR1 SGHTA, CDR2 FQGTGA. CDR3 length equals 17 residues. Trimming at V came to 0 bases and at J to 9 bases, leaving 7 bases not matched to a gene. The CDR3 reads CASSLTGDRGSSSPLHF. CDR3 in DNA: TGTGCCAGCAGCTTAACAGGGGACAGGGGGTCTAGTTCACCCCTCCACTTT.

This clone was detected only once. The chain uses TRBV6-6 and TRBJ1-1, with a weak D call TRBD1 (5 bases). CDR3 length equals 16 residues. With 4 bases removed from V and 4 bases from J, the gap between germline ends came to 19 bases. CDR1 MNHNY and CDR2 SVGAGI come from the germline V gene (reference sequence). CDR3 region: CASSFGTQGSVTEAFF. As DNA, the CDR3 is TGTGCCAGCAGTTTTGGTACCCAGGGTTCGGTCACTGAAGCTTTCTTT.

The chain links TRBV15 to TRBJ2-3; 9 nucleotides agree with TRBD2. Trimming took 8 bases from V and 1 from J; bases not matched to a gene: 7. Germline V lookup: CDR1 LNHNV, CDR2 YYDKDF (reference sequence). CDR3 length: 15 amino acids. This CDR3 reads CATQGERGGTDTQYF. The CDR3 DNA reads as TGTGCCACCCAGGGCGAGCGGGGGGGCACAGATACGCAGTATTTT.

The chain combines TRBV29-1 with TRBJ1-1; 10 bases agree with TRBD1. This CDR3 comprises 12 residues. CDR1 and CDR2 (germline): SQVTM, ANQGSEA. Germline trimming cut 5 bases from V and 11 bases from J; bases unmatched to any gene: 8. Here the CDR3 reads CSVIPGQGTAFF. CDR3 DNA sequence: TGCAGCGTTATTCCGGGACAGGGGACGGCTTTCTTT. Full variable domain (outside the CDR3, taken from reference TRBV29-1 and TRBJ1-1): SAVISQKPSRDICQRGTSLTIQCQVDSQVTMMFWYRQQPGQSLTLIATANQGSEATYESGFVIDKFPISRPNLTFSTLTVSNMSPEDSSIYLCSVIPGQGTAFFGQGTRLTVV.